The present entry profiles one T cell receptor (beta chain) with its context. This sample was included in a study of Ad26.COV2.S vaccination and SARS-CoV-2 variants. This table comes from immunoSEQ multiplex PCR, and its TCRdb copy is limited to in-frame clones, with some not included. The table has about 330,000 clones, roughly 90% seen once. Trimming at V came to 1 base and at J to 7 bases, leaving 5 bases not matched to a gene. Germline loops: CDR1 SGHDN, CDR2 FVKESK. There are 15 residues in the CDR3. Treatment reported: around 19 received Ad26.COV2.S at low or high dose, single or two shots; about 5 received placebo; per-sample allocation not given. Each sample was drawn 63 days after the first injection (of vaccine or placebo).

The sequenced sample was peripheral blood, obtained in a trial of Ad26.COV2.S vaccine versus placebo. The chain carries TRBV14 and TRBJ2-5; TRBD2 matches at 11 bases. This sequence was found in a person between 18 and 65 years old who received the Ad26.COV2.S COVID-19 vaccine or a placebo. The CDR3 protein is CASSQGLAGSGTQYF. Here the CDR3 DNA reads TGTGCCAGCAGCCAAGGACTAGCGGGATCCGGGACCCAGTACTTC.